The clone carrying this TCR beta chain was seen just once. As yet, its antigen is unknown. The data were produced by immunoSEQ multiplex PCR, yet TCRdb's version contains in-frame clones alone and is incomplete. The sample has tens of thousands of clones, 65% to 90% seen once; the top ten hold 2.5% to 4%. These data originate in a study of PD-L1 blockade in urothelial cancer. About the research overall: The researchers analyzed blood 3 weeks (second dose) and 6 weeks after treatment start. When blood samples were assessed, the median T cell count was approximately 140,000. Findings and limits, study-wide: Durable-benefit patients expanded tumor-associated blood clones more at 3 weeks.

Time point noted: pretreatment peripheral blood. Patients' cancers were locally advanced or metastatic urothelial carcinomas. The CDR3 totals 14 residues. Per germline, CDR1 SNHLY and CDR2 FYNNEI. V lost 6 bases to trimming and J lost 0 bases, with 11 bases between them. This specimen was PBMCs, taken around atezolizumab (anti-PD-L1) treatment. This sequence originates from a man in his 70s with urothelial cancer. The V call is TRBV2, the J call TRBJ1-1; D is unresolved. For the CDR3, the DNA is TGTGCCAGCAGCGCCCGACTGATGAACACTGAAGCTTTCTTT. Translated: CASSARLMNTEAFF.